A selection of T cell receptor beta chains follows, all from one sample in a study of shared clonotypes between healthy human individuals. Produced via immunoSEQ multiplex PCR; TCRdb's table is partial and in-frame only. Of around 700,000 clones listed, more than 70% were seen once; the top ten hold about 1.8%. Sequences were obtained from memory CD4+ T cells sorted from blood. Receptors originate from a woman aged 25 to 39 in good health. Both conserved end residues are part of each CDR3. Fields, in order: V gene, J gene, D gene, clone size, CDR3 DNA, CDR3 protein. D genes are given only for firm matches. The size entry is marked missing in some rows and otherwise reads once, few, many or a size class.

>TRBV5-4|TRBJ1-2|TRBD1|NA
TGTGCCAGCAGCTTCAGGATAGGGGGCAACTATGGCTACACCTTC
CASSFRIGGNYGYTF
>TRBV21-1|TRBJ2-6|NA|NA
TGTGCCAGCAGCAGCGAAGGGCGATGGTCTGGGGCCAACGTCCTGACTTTC
CASSSEGRWSGANVLTF
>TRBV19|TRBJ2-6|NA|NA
TGTGCCAGTAGTACTAGCTTCTCTGGGGCCAACGTCCTGACTTTC
CASSTSFSGANVLTF
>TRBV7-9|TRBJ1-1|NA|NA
TGTGCCAGCAGCTTACAACGCGACACTGAAGCTTTCTTT
CASSLQRDTEAFF
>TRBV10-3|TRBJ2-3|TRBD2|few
TGTGCCATCGGTACGGGAGGCACAAGGGGCACAGATACGCAGTATTTT
CAIGTGGTRGTDTQYF
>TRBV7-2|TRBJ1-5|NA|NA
TGTGCCAGCAGCTTAGAGGCTCTTAGCAATCAGCCCCAGCATTTT
CASSLEALSNQPQHF
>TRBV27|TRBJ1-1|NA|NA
TGTGCCAGCAGTTTTTGGGGTGATGGGAAGACGGAAGCTTTCTTT
CASSFWGDGKTEAFF
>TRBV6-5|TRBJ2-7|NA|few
TGTGCCAGCAGTTACCTCGAGGACGGTTTTCCCTACGAGCAGTACTTC
CASSYLEDGFPYEQYF
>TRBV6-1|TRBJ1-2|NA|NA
TGTGCCAGCAGTGCTAACTATGGCTACACCTTC
CASSANYGYTF
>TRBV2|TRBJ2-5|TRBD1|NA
TGTGCCAGCAGTAGGGACAGGGCGGAGACCCAGTACTTC
CASSRDRAETQYF
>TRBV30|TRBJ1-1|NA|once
TGTGCCTGGGGGGGAGGGGCGTCCACTGAAGCTTTCTTT
CAWGGGASTEAFF